This T cell receptor (beta chain) was obtained from a study of blood T cell repertoires in COVID-19. TCRdb's table, derived via immunoSEQ multiplex PCR, lists solely in-frame clones and lacks some. The sample holds 200,000 to 250,000 clones, about 85% seen once. Trimming removed 4 bases from V and 4 bases from J, with 13 bases in between. The CDR3 is 14 amino acids. Germline V gene data show CDR1 as LNHDA and CDR2 as SQIVND (reference sequence). This clone has a single count. V usage is TRBV19 and J usage is TRBJ2-5, with D possibly matching TRBD1 (6 bases). The sample was peripheral blood. This sequence was found in a man aged 25 to 40 who had recovered from COVID-19. CDR3 region: CASSTLGGSETQYF. The DNA for the CDR3 is TGTGCCAGTAGTACCCTTGGGGGCTCAGAGACCCAGTACTTC.